The 23 T cell receptor beta chains in this list originate from one sample, sequenced in a study of control samples from healthy donors and cancer patients. Sequencing used immunoSEQ multiplex PCR; TCRdb keeps in-frame clones, though not all of them. Among 130,000 or so clones, about 88% were seen once, and the ten largest hold roughly 3.2%. The specimen sequenced was blood. These receptors came from a man aged 50-59 years in good health.

The chain joins TRBV14 to TRBJ1-4; 7 bases match TRBD1. This CDR3 has 20 amino acids. V shed 0 bases and J 2 bases; nucleotides not matched to a gene: 15. Germline lookup yields CDR1 SGHDN and CDR2 FVKESK. The DNA for the CDR3 is TGTGCCAGCAGCCAAGATTTTGTATGGGACAGAAGACCTACTAATGAAAAACTGTTTTTT. This gives the protein CASSQDFVWDRRPTNEKLFF.

This clone has just a few counts. This chain joins TRBV6-5 and TRBJ1-2, with TRBD1 identical over 11 bases. The CDR3 covers 15 residues. Germline V CDR1 and CDR2: MNHEY, SVGAGI. The V segment lost 2 bases and the J segment 5 bases; nucleotides outside the gene matches: 4. CDR3 coding DNA: TGTGCCAGCAGTTACCGCTGGGACAGGGGGTATGGCTACACCTTC. It yields the protein CASSYRWDRGYGYTF.

The genes are TRBV27 and TRBJ1-2; no definite D call. V was cut by 4 bases and J by 4 bases, with 13 bases left in between. This CDR3 is 14 amino acids long. Germline assignment: CDR1 MNHEY and CDR2 SMNVEV (reference sequence). The CDR3 bases are TGTGCCAGCAGTTCGAGCGGCAGCTTCTATGGCTACACCTTC. Encoded protein: CASSSSGSFYGYTF.

V is TRBV14 and J is TRBJ1-3; D unresolved. Trimming left V 0 bases short and J 10 bases short, with 7 bases between. The length of the CDR3 is 12 residues. Germline-derived CDR1 and CDR2 are SGHDN and FVKESK. This chain's CDR3 is CASSQDWATIYF. The CDR3, as DNA: TGTGCCAGCAGCCAAGACTGGGCTACCATATATTTT. The full variable domain, its missing parts supplied by reference TRBV14 and TRBJ1-3, is EAGVTQFPSHSVIEKGQTVTLRCDPISGHDNLYWYRRVMGKEIKFLLHFVKESKQDESGMPNNRFLAERTGGTYSTLKVQPAELEDSGVYFCASSQDWATIYFGEGSWLTVV.

Only a few counts were recorded for this clone. The J gene is TRBJ2-5, the V gene TRBV4-1; 10 nucleotides agree with TRBD2. Germline values: CDR1 MGHRA, CDR2 YSYEKL. The CDR3 runs to 17 residues. The J segment lost 3 bases and the V segment lost 0 bases, leaving 7 bases of the junction unmatched. Here the CDR3 reads CASSQDVVAGGEETQYF. DNA of the CDR3: TGCGCCAGCAGCCAAGATGTGGTAGCGGGGGGTGAAGAGACCCAGTACTTC.

The chain couples TRBV2 to TRBJ2-5; TRBD1 or TRBD2 may be the D gene (5 bases each). Looked up from germline, CDR1 is SNHLY and CDR2 is FYNNEI. The CDR3 spans 13 residues. V lost 4 bases and J lost 4, with 10 bases in between. The CDR3 nucleotides read TGTGCCAGCAGTGCTATGAGGGGAGAGACCCAGTACTTC. Its translation: CASSAMRGETQYF.

This rearrangement joins TRBV10-2 to TRBJ2-3; TRBD1 agrees at 7 bases. The ends lost 4 bases at V and 5 bases at J; junction bases unmatched: 0. CDR3 length: 12 amino acids. From germline, CDR1 is WSHSY and CDR2 SAAADI. The CDR3 coding sequence is TGCGCCAGCAGTGCAGGGGGAGATACGCAGTATTTT. Amino acids: CASSAGGDTQYF.

The chain is built from TRBV27 and TRBJ1-5, with no clear D. CDR3 length equals 12 residues. Trimming pared 5 bases from V and 3 bases from J, leaving 5 bases between. Germline V gene data show CDR1 as MNHEY and CDR2 as SMNVEV (reference sequence). The CDR3 region has the DNA TGTGCCAGCAGTGACCTCAATCAGCCCCAGCATTTT. Protein sequence: CASSDLNQPQHF.

This clone was detected a few times. The rearrangement links TRBV5-1 to TRBJ1-2; tentatively, D is TRBD1 (5 bases). V gave up 0 bases and J gave up 4 bases, with 16 bases separating them. Germline V gene data show CDR1 as SGHRS and CDR2 as YFSETQ. The CDR3 length is 16 residues. The CDR3 DNA sequence: TGCGCCAGCAGCTTGGGGGGAGTGGGGCCGTCCTATGGCTACACCTTC. Protein product: CASSLGGVGPSYGYTF.

The chain's CDR3 is CASRLSQSEAFF. The CDR3, as DNA: TGTGCCAGCAGGCTTTCACAGTCAGAAGCTTTCTTT. The chain uses TRBV3-1 (or the pseudogene TRBV3-2) and TRBJ1-1; D not resolved. There are 12 residues in the CDR3. CDR1 and CDR2 (germline): LGHDT, YNNKEL (reference sequence). V lost 6 bases to trimming and J lost 8 bases, with 13 bases between them.

V is TRBV21-1 and J is TRBJ2-7; TRBD2, the table's D call, lacks a check against the DNA. TRBV21-1 counts as a pseudogene. The CDR3 is made up of 16 amino acids. In DNA form, the CDR3 reads TGTGCCAGCAGCAAGGCGGAGCGGGGGGGCCCCTACGAGCAGTACTTC. Its protein is CASSKAERGGPYEQYF.

This chain links TRBV5-1 with TRBJ1-3; TRBD1 is a possible D gene (6 bases). The CDR3 totals 14 residues. V lost 5 bases to trimming and J lost 2 bases, with 11 bases between them. Germline CDR1 reads SGHRS; CDR2 reads YFSETQ. This CDR3 is CASRPGTTGNTIYF. In DNA, the CDR3 is TGCGCCAGCAGACCCGGGACAACTGGAAACACCATATATTTT.

This chain's CDR3 is CSAGSTTEAFF. Written as DNA, the CDR3 is TGCAGTGCAGGATCGACCACTGAAGCTTTCTTT. The V call is TRBV20-1, the J call TRBJ1-1; no clear D gene. The length of the CDR3 is 11 residues. CDR1 DFQATT and CDR2 SNEGSKA come from the germline V gene (reference sequence). Trimming left V 6 bases short and J 4 bases short, with 9 bases between.

This chain uses TRBV27 with TRBJ2-5, with D possibly matching TRBD1 (6 bases). The CDR3 has 17 residues. V lost 5 bases to trimming and J lost 1 base, with 20 bases between them. CDR1 and CDR2 from the germline V gene are MNHEY and SMNVEV (reference sequence). This chain's CDR3 is CASSPRDTFLVQETQYF. For the CDR3, the DNA is TGTGCCAGCAGTCCCCGGGACACTTTTTTGGTCCAAGAGACCCAGTACTTC.

The chain combines TRBV7-2 with TRBJ2-7; TRBD2 agrees at 13 bases. There are 16 residues in the CDR3. Germline CDR1 reads SGHTA; CDR2 reads FQGNSA. V lost 5 bases and J lost 1; bases outside the gene matches: 5. CDR3 sequence (DNA): TGTGCCAGCAGCAAGGGACTAGCGGGGACATCCTACGAGCAGTACTTC. It translates to CASSKGLAGTSYEQYF.

The table lists this clone with a count of one. The V and J genes are TRBV15 and TRBJ2-1; no clear D gene. The ends were cut back, 5 bases at V and 5 bases at J, with 4 bases in the middle. Germline V gives CDR1 LNHNV, CDR2 YYDKDF (reference sequence). The CDR3 sequence is 11 residues long. The chain's CDR3 is CATSEHNEQFF. The CDR3 nucleotides are TGTGCCACCAGCGAACACAATGAGCAGTTCTTC.

This chain joins TRBV11-2 and TRBJ1-4; D might be TRBD1 (5 bases). Trimming took off 6 bases at V and 0 bases at J, with 11 bases between the two ends. CDR3 length: 15 amino acids. Germline CDR1 SGHAT, CDR2 FQNNGV. The CDR3 loop is CASSQQGTTNEKLFF. Written as DNA, the CDR3 is TGTGCCAGCAGTCAGCAGGGTACAACTAATGAAAAACTGTTTTTT.

The chain couples TRBV13 to TRBJ1-5; D gene uncertain. This CDR3 has 16 amino acids. Trimming pared 7 bases from V and 0 bases from J, leaving 16 bases between. Germline V lookup: CDR1 PRHDT, CDR2 FYEKMQ (reference sequence). The CDR3 loop reads CASIRSGPRSNQPQHF. CDR3 nucleotide sequence: TGTGCCAGCATTCGGTCCGGACCCCGTAGCAATCAGCCCCAGCATTTT.

The chain couples TRBV6-1 to TRBJ1-1; D uncertain. CDR1 is MNHNS, CDR2 SASEGT, per germline. Trimming removed 1 base at V and 5 bases at J, with 11 bases between. CDR3 length equals 14 residues. CDR3 protein: CASSEDGERTEAFF. In DNA form, the CDR3 reads TGTGCCAGCAGTGAAGACGGAGAGCGGACTGAAGCTTTCTTT.

This clone appeared once. V and J are TRBV13 and TRBJ2-2, with a weak D call TRBD1 (7 bases). The V gene lost 7 bases and the J gene lost 5 bases, with 14 bases spanning the gap. From germline, CDR1 is PRHDT and CDR2 FYEKMQ (reference sequence). The CDR3 spans 14 residues. The CDR3 DNA sequence: TGTGCCAGCACCAGTCAGGGGGGTACCGGGGAGCTGTTTTTT. Amino acids: CASTSQGGTGELFF.

The rearrangement uses TRBV7-9 and TRBJ2-3, with 8 nucleotides matching TRBD2. This CDR3 has 15 amino acids. Germline CDR1 and CDR2: SEHNR and FQNEAQ (reference sequence). V lost 1 base, J lost 5 bases, and 5 bases stayed unmatched. As DNA, the CDR3 is TGTGCCAGCAGCTTAGTATCGGGGGGGCAAGATACGCAGTATTTT. Its translation: CASSLVSGGQDTQYF.

The V call is TRBV14, the J call TRBJ1-2; a weak D match, TRBD1 (5 bases). Trimming took off 5 bases at V and 0 bases at J, with 7 bases between the two ends. CDR3 length: 13 amino acids. The germline V gene has CDR1 SGHDN and CDR2 FVKESK. In nucleotides, the CDR3 is TGTGCCAGCAGCGGGGGTCCTAACTATGGCTACACCTTC. Protein product: CASSGGPNYGYTF.

The rearrangement joins TRBV6-5 to TRBJ1-2, with TRBD1 identical over 11 bases. The V gene end was trimmed by 5 bases and the J gene end by 3 bases; junction bases not matched to a gene: 5. Germline loops: CDR1 MNHEY, CDR2 SVGAGI. This CDR3 region has 15 residues. The CDR3 DNA reads TGTGCCAGCAGTCCGGGGACAGGGGGTTACTATGGCTACACCTTC. Translation gives CASSPGTGGYYGYTF.